The entry that follows covers one T cell receptor (beta chain) sequence. CDR3 length equals 16 residues. Germline V gene data show CDR1 as SGHDN and CDR2 as FVKESK. V was trimmed by 1 base and J by 10 bases, leaving 20 bases between them. This entry is derived from a study of blood T cell repertoires in COVID-19. Study summary: The origin of the acute and convalescent COVID-19 samples was the United States, Italy and Spain. From T cells, B-cell-depleted T cells, or PBMCs came the material, which was cDNA or gDNA.

In the original workflow: Cell counts per sample came from amplifying reference gene primers. Clones were read by immunoSEQ multiplex PCR, and TCRdb kept only the in-frame ones, dropping some. The V and J calls and clone size were taken over from that table, and D and trimming were inferred from the DNA. This sample has roughly 25,000 clones; more than 75% occur once, and the top ten carry under 20%. The sequence was collected from a woman aged 80 or over with acute or convalescent COVID-19. Input material: peripheral blood. The genes are TRBV14 and TRBJ2-1; tentatively, D is TRBD2 (6 bases). In nucleotides, the CDR3 is TGTGCCAGCAGCCAAGGAAGGGTACGGAGGGATGGCGAGCAGTTCTTC. This codes for CASSQGRVRRDGEQFF.